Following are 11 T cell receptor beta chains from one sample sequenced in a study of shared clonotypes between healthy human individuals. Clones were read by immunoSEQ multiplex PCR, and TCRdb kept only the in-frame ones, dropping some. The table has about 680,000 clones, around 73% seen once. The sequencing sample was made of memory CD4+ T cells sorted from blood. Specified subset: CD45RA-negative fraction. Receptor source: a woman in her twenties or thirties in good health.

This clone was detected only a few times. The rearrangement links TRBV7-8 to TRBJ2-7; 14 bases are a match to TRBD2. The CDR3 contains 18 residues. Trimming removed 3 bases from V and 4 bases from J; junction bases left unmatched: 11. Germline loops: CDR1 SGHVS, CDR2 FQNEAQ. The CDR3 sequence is CASSFQTSGTSGSYEQYF. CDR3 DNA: TGTGCCAGCAGCTTCCAGACCTCCGGGACTAGCGGGAGTTACGAGCAGTACTTC.

The CDR3 nucleotides read TGTGCCATCAGTAAAGGACTTGGGGGACAGGGGGCCTGGAACACTGAAGCTTTCTTT. It specifies CAISKGLGGQGAWNTEAFF. V gene TRBV10-3 combines with J gene TRBJ1-1; 12 bases match TRBD1. The V gene end was trimmed by 5 bases and the J gene end by 1 base; junction bases not matched to a gene: 14. The CDR3 totals 19 residues. Germline-derived CDR1 and CDR2 are ENHRY and SYGVKD.

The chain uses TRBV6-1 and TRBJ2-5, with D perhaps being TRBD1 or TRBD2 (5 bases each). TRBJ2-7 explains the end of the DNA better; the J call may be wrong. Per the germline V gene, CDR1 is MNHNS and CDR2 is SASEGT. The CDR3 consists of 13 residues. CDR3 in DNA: TGTGCCAGCAAGGTGGGACCAACCTACGAGCAGTACTTC. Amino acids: CASKVGPTYEQYF.

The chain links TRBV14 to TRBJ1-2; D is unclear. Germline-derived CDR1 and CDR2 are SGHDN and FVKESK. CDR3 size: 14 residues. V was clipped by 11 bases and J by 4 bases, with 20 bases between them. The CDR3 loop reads CARPDLDGSYGYTF. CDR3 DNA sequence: TGTGCCCGACCGGACTTAGACGGGTCCTATGGCTACACCTTC.

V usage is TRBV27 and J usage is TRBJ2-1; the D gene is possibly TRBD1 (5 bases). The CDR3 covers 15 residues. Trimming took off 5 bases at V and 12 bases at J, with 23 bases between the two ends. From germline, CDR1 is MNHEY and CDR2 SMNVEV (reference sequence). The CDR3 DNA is TGTGCCAGCAGTCTCCGTCTGGAAAGGGCCCAGGGGCAGTTCTTC. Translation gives CASSLRLERAQGQFF.

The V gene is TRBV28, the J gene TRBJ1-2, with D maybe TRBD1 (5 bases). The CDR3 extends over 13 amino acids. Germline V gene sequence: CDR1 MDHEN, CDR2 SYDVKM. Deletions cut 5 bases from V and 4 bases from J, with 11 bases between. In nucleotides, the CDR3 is TGTGCCAGCAGTGAGGGGAGGGTCTATGGCTACACCTTC. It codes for CASSEGRVYGYTF.

In DNA, the CDR3 is TGTGCCAGCTCACCAGCCGAGGGGGTTTCTAATGAAAAACTGTTTTTT. The encoded protein is CASSPAEGVSNEKLFF. The J gene is TRBJ1-4, the V gene TRBV18, with D perhaps matching TRBD1 (6 bases). The CDR3 covers 16 residues. Trimming pared 2 bases from V and 3 bases from J, leaving 13 bases between. The V gene's germline CDR1 is KGHSH and CDR2 LQKENI. Complete variable domain (other parts from reference TRBV18 and TRBJ1-4): NAGVMQNPRHLVRRRGQEARLRCSPMKGHSHVYWYRQLPEEGLKFMVYLQKENIIDESGMPKERFSAEFPKEGPSILRIQQVVRGDSAAYFCASSPAEGVSNEKLFFGSGTQLSVL.

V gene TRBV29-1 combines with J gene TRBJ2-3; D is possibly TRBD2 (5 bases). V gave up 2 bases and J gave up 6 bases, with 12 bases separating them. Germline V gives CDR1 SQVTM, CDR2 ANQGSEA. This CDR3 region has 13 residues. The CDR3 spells CSVETGREDTQYF. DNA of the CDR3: TGCAGCGTTGAAACGGGAAGGGAGGATACGCAGTATTTT.

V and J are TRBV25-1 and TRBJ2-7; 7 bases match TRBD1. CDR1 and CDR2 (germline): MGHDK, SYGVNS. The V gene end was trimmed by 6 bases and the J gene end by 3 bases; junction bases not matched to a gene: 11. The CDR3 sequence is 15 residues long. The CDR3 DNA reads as TGTGCCAGCAGCATTGCAGGGGGTTCGTACTACGAGCAGTACTTC. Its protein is CASSIAGGSYYEQYF.

CDR3 in amino acids: CASSHDFSSYNEQFF. The DNA of the CDR3 is TGCGCCAGCAGCCACGACTTTAGCTCCTACAATGAGCAGTTCTTC. The V call is TRBV4-1, the J call TRBJ2-1; no firm D call. Germline loops: CDR1 MGHRA, CDR2 YSYEKL. This CDR3 is built from 15 residues. V was cut by 3 bases and J by 0 bases, with 9 bases left in between.

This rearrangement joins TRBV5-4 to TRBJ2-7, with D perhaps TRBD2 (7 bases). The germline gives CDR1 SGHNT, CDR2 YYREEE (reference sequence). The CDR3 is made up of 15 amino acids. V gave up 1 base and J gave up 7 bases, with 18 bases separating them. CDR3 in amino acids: CASSLLGGRAEEQYF. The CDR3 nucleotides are TGTGCCAGCAGCTTGTTAGGGGGGAGGGCCGAGGAGCAGTACTTC.